This T cell receptor beta chain comes out of a study of early T cells in non-severe SARS-CoV-2 infection (dated by TCRdb to the early 2020s). In the study overall: Because TCR sequencing relied on bulk RNA taken from unsorted whole blood, pairing of alpha and beta chains was not possible. The research as a whole found: VDJdb matching was skewed toward anti-spike CD8 responses and likely underestimated virus-specific expansions, missing private and CD4 specificities.

Libraries were built with 5' RACE. Instrument used: NextSeq 500. Unique molecular identifiers were attached to individual cDNA molecules in the TCR library protocol so that sequencing error and PCR bias could be corrected. Both TCR alpha and beta chains were sequenced, and tight co-correlation was observed between alpha and beta sequence abundances in each sample. Regarding the original processing steps: Decombinator V4 was used to annotate the V gene, J gene and CDR3 of the TCR sequences. Expanded TCRs were defined as changing significantly between any two time points under a Poisson model with p below 0.0001. Abundances of TCRs were expressed as counts per million after normalisation to the total number of TCRs sequenced in each sample. MAIT TCRs were defined by TRAV1-2 paired with TRAJ12, TRAJ20 or TRAJ33, and iNKT TCRs by TRAV10 paired with TRAJ18. VDJdb, accessed 1 November 2021, was searched for CMV, EBV and SARS-CoV-2 annotated TCRs, excluding TCRs annotated for multiple antigens. TCRdb applied fastp at Q25 and MiXCR to the public reads, then kept only in-frame beta chains. Duplicate CDR3 protein sequences are folded into a single record with the most common DNA and genes. These V and J calls derive from TCRdb rather than the authors' analysis. This sample holds 43,000 or so distinct CDR3 sequences; about 7% were observed only once. The top ten constitute more than 7.5% of the sample.

Only a few counts were recorded for this clonotype. Its specific antigen is unknown. Per-nucleotide qualities are absent, and no much larger clonotype sits a single base away. A case-control design nested within a healthcare worker cohort in London, UK, was used, with weekly nasopharyngeal swab PCR tests and blood sampling performed. Healthcare workers were recruited during the week of the UK lockdown, between 23 and 31 March 2020, and followed weekly for up to roughly 15 weeks. Deletion took 3 bases off V and 6 bases off J, with a span of 17 bases between the germline ends. CDR1 SGHDN and CDR2 FVKESK were looked up in the germline V gene. Its CDR3 holds 16 amino acids, cysteine through phenylalanine. The DNA shown is the 48-base CDR3, in frame from base 1.

This TCR came from an adult who was a healthcare worker with PCR-confirmed SARS-CoV-2 infection or an uninfected control (not recorded which). Sequenced: whole blood. This chain joins TRBV14 to TRBJ2-2; the D segment is perhaps TRBD1 or TRBD2, each sharing 5 matched bases. The base sequence is TGTGCCAGCAGCCACCAAGGGACGTTAGGACCCGGGGAGCTGTTTTTT. This translates into CASSHQGTLGPGELFF.